This T cell receptor (beta chain) was captured in a study of blood T cells in healthy people across ages. The CDR3 extends over 15 amino acids. The germline V gene encodes CDR1 SQVTM and CDR2 ANQGSEA. The V segment lost 5 bases and the J segment 9 bases; nucleotides outside the gene matches: 13. The use of a sample-barcoded 5' primer and a J-beta primer mix characterized a second PCR of roughly 6 to 11 cycles. Each CDR3 protein is one row after TCRdb ran MiXCR on the 5' RACE reads. The table lists around 970,000 distinct CDR3 sequences, just over 50% of them singletons, with roughly 23% in the top ten.

The TCR was taken from a woman aged 60-70 years in good health. The specimen sequenced was blood. The rearrangement links TRBV29-1 to TRBJ2-1; TRBD2 aligns across 10 bases. The CDR3 is CSVPLLPSGSGEQFF. Here the CDR3 DNA reads TGCAGCGTTCCCCTCCTTCCTAGCGGGAGTGGTGAGCAGTTCTTC.